This T cell receptor (beta chain) was retrieved from a study of T cell responses to AZD1222 COVID-19 vaccine (dated by TCRdb to about 2021). Broadly, across the study: A total of around 240 trial participants underwent TCR sequencing, of whom 200 to 220 had received two doses of AZD1222 and roughly 26 had received two doses of the MenACWY control vaccine. Trial participants were enrolled by age into 18-55, 56-69 and 70-plus year subgroups, with roughly 150, 30 and 60 TCR-sequenced participants respectively. Results the study describes overall, beyond this receptor: Only five to seven AZD1222 recipients were SARS-CoV-2 seropositive at baseline, limiting conclusions about previously exposed vaccinees. In the small 56-69-year group, the increase in depth fell short of significance, most likely because of low power. Participants were mostly white British, with more females than males. The authors suggested clonal diversity may have been underestimated. After two AZD1222 doses, spike-specific TCR breadth and depth were significantly higher than at day 0 and than in MenACWY recipients. CD4 TCRs associated with the vaccine covered the entire spike protein, and the dominant responses were in regions 160-218 and 743-854. Because no samples from the day 14 peak response were available, repertoires could be characterized only after the peak T cell response. Reportedly, close to half of the unique spike-specific TCRs recognized epitopes lying outside the regions that are mutated in the B.1.351 and B.1.1.7 variants.

The CDR3 regions of human TCRbeta chains were analyzed by immunosequencing. The authors' pipeline ran thus. TCRs in the repertoires were compared against a reference library of SARS-CoV-2-specific TCRs that had been generated with the MIRA antigen-specificity platform. Breadth was defined as the fraction of unique TCRs that were SARS-CoV-2-associated. Depth was defined as the fraction of total T cells that were SARS-CoV-2-associated. Using the MIRA data, every spike-specific TCR was mapped to the spike region that the TCR reacted to and assigned to either a CD4 or a CD8 class. Log10-transformed breadth and depth values were compared by one-way ANOVA with Sidak's multiple comparisons tests. TCRdb took this table from immuneACCESS and kept in-frame rearrangements with V and J called. Such tables lack part of the clones; where checked against another copy, unresolved V genes explain under half of the gap, and the rest is unexplained. The V and J calls and clone size come from that table; D and trimming were worked out from the DNA. The sample profile shows about 42,000 clones; roughly 88% of them were found once. Around a quarter of the sample is taken by the ten largest.

The CDR3 goes from the cysteine to the phenylalanine over 15 residues. The DNA shown is the 45-base CDR3, in frame from base 1. Taken from the germline V gene, the CDR1 and CDR2 loops are SGHRS and YFSETQ. The junction carries 18 bases between V and J, which are trimmed by 4 bases and 6 bases respectively. A word on this clone: Its antigen specificity is not known. Base qualities are not at hand, and no much larger clone is one base apart.

The time point label here, explained by the study, means: about 28 days (+/-7) after the second vaccine dose. AZD1222 recipients with second doses at about 4 weeks or about 12 weeks were pooled, because spike-specific TCR depth and breadth did not differ between schedules. Vaccinee samples were obtained from the UK trials COV001 and COV002, which included a single-blind randomized controlled phase 2/3 trial of AZD1222 (ChAdOx1 nCoV-19) in healthy adults. For TCRbeta chain sequencing, PBMC samples were collected from trial participants at day 0 and at day 28 after the second dose. This receptor chain uses TRBV5-1 and TRBJ2-3; the D segment cannot be called with confidence. The sample here was peripheral blood, taken 28 days after the second AZD1222 dose. The receptor comes from an adult who received the AZD1222 COVID-19 vaccine. Here is the DNA: TGCGCCAGCAGCCTGGGTTGGCAGGCTGGGGATACGCAGTATTTT. This is translated as CASSLGWQAGDTQYF.